Following are 27 T cell receptor beta chains from one sample sequenced in a study of OX40 agonist ivuxolimab in advanced cancers. Some clones are missing from TCRdb's copy, which holds only in-frame ones; the method was immunoSEQ multiplex PCR. The sample records 100,000 or so clones, over 75% being singletons. The input for sequencing was CD4+ or CD8+ T cells sorted from blood, taken in a trial of the OX40 agonist ivuxolimab. The receptors were sampled from an adult with an advanced solid tumor such as melanoma, head and neck, liver or kidney cancer.

The chain combines TRBV28 with TRBJ2-1, with a weak D call TRBD2 (6 bases). The germline V and J ends were trimmed by 7 bases and 8 bases, with 15 bases remaining between them. This CDR3 is 13 amino acids long. Germline CDR1 reads MDHEN; CDR2 reads SYDVKM. The CDR3 sequence is CASKQTSKDEQFF. In nucleotides, the CDR3 is TGTGCCAGCAAACAGACTAGTAAGGATGAGCAGTTCTTC.

The chain joins TRBV7-9 to TRBJ2-1; TRBD1 might be the D (5 bases). Trimming pared 5 bases from V and 4 bases from J, leaving 18 bases between. Germline-derived CDR1 and CDR2 are SEHNR and FQNEAQ (reference sequence). The CDR3 totals 16 residues. CDR3 DNA: TGTGCCAGCAGCCACCGGAGTGGTGGGGCTTACAATGAGCAGTTCTTC. Residues: CASSHRSGGAYNEQFF.

In this sample, this clone turned up once. V gene TRBV4-1 combines with J gene TRBJ2-5; TRBD1 matches at 7 bases. The J call may be in error: the DNA end matches TRBJ2-7 better. The CDR3 loop spans 15 amino acids. Germline CDR1 reads MGHRA; CDR2 reads YSYEKL. As DNA, the CDR3 is TGCGCCAGCAGCCAAGTGGGACAGTTACGAGGCGAGCAGTACTTC. Its translation: CASSQVGQLRGEQYF.

The chain recombines TRBV27 with TRBJ1-4; D is uncertain. The CDR3 contains 18 residues. Trimming removed 4 bases at V and 0 bases at J, with 18 bases between. Germline V gene sequence: CDR1 MNHEY, CDR2 SMNVEV (reference sequence). This CDR3 reads CASSSSSITTTTNEKLFF. The CDR3 region has the DNA TGTGCCAGCAGTTCCTCCTCGATAACCACTACAACTAATGAAAAACTGTTTTTT. Using reference TRBV27 and TRBJ1-4 for the parts outside the CDR3, the full variable domain is EAQVTQNPRYLITVTGKKLTVTCSQNMNHEYMSWYRQDPGLGLRQIYYSMNVEVTDKGDVPEGYKVSRKEKRNFPLILESPSPNQTSLYFCASSSSSITTTTNEKLFFGSGTQLSVL.

The genes are TRBV5-6 and TRBJ2-2; 10 bases match TRBD2. V was pared by 0 bases and J by 2 bases, with 4 bases of the junction left unmatched. The CDR3 spans 17 residues. Germline CDR1 SGHDT, CDR2 YYEEEE. CDR3 region: CASSLVGLAINTGELFF. CDR3 nucleotide sequence: TGTGCCAGCAGCTTGGTGGGACTAGCGATTAACACCGGGGAGCTGTTTTTT.

The rearrangement joins TRBV11-3 to TRBJ2-3; 11 positions agree with TRBD2. This CDR3 spans 15 amino acids. From germline, CDR1 is SGHNT and CDR2 YENEEA. J lost 4 bases, V lost 4 bases, and 4 bases had no gene match. CDR3 DNA sequence: TGTGCCAGCAGCTCTAGCGGGAGGAGGGCAGATACGCAGTATTTT. Translation: CASSSSGRRADTQYF.

The rearrangement uses TRBV5-1 and TRBJ1-2, with 8 bases that match TRBD1. Germline V CDR1 and CDR2: SGHRS, YFSETQ. The CDR3 runs to 15 residues. V was pared by 7 bases and J by 2 bases, with 10 bases of the junction left unmatched. CDR3 bases: TGCGCCAGCCGGGAATCCGGGACAGGAAACTATGGCTACACCTTC. It is translated as CASRESGTGNYGYTF.

The chain links TRBV14 to TRBJ1-2, with no clear D. V lost 0 bases, J lost 10 bases, and 9 bases lay in between. CDR3 length equals 12 residues. The germline V gene encodes CDR1 SGHDN and CDR2 FVKESK. The CDR3 protein is CASSQDRTVYTF. As DNA, the CDR3 is TGTGCCAGCAGCCAAGATAGGACGGTCTACACCTTC.

The J gene is TRBJ2-5, the V gene TRBV15; possibly TRBD1 for D (5 bases). Trimming pared 0 bases from V and 2 bases from J, leaving 7 bases between. This CDR3 spans 14 amino acids. CDR1 is LNHNV, CDR2 YYDKDF, per germline (reference sequence). CDR3: CATSRDRGQETQYF. The CDR3 DNA follows: TGTGCCACCAGCAGAGATAGGGGTCAAGAGACCCAGTACTTC.

This clone was counted only a few times. The J gene is TRBJ2-7, the V gene TRBV18, with 10 bases identical to TRBD1. V shed 3 bases and J 5 bases; nucleotides not matched to a gene: 4. This CDR3 comprises 14 residues. The V gene's germline CDR1 is KGHSH and CDR2 LQKENI. In nucleotides, the CDR3 is TGTGCCAGCTCACCGGGACAGGGGAGGAACGAGCAGTACTTC. Translating it yields CASSPGQGRNEQYF.

The V and J genes are TRBV6-6 and TRBJ1-1; D is ambiguous. The V gene's germline CDR1 is MNHNY and CDR2 SVGAGI (reference sequence). This CDR3 has 13 amino acids. V lost 6 bases and J 4 bases, leaving 12 bases between the germline ends. This CDR3 reads CASSRTVGTEAFF. The CDR3 DNA reads TGTGCCAGCAGCCGAACCGTAGGCACTGAAGCTTTCTTT.

This sequence joins TRBV7-8 and TRBJ2-7; tentative D call: TRBD2 (8 bases). Germline CDR1 is SGHVS and CDR2 is FQNEAQ. This CDR3 contains 19 residues. V was shortened by 5 bases and J by 2 bases, with 28 bases between the two germline ends. The chain's CDR3 is CASSQGGTDLAGRTYEQYF. In nucleotides, the CDR3 is TGTGCCAGCAGCCAGGGGGGGACAGACCTAGCGGGCCGTACCTACGAGCAGTACTTC.

The rearrangement links TRBV30 to TRBJ1-2; TRBD1 matches at 7 bases. CDR1 is GTSNPN, CDR2 SVGIG, per germline (reference sequence). V dropped 2 bases and J dropped 7; count of bases not matched to a gene: 7. The length of the CDR3 is 13 residues. The CDR3 sequence is CAWSLGGQLGYTF. The CDR3, as DNA: TGTGCCTGGAGTCTGGGGGGACAGCTTGGCTACACCTTC.

J is TRBJ2-5 and V is TRBV5-1; 11 bases agree with TRBD2. The end of the DNA fits TRBJ2-7 better, so the J call may be wrong. CDR1 SGHRS and CDR2 YFSETQ come from the germline V gene. CDR3 length equals 14 residues. CDR3 DNA sequence: TGCGCCAGCAGCCCGACTAGCGGGAACTACGAGCAGTACTTC. Its protein is CASSPTSGNYEQYF.

The chain has TRBV19 and TRBJ1-2, with D perhaps TRBD1 (6 bases). V dropped 7 bases and J dropped 5 bases, with 14 bases sitting between them. The CDR3 sequence is 13 residues long. In germline, CDR1 is LNHDA, CDR2 SQIVND (reference sequence). Written as DNA, the CDR3 is TGTGCCAGTATCGGGGGAGGGGGTTATGGCTACACCTTC. The encoded protein is CASIGGGGYGYTF.

The gene calls are TRBV30 and TRBJ1-5; TRBD1 is a possible D gene (6 bases). V was pared by 2 bases and J by 5 bases, with 10 bases between. CDR1 is GTSNPN, CDR2 SVGIG, per germline (reference sequence). This CDR3 contains 13 residues. CDR3 region: CAWSSGEDQPQHF. CDR3 nucleotides: TGTGCCTGGAGTTCAGGGGAGGATCAGCCCCAGCATTTT. The full variable domain, with the rest looked up from reference TRBV30 and TRBJ1-5, is SQTIHQWPATLVQPVGSPLSLECTVEGTSNPNLYWYRQAAGRGLQLLFYSVGIGQISSEVPQNLSASRPQDRQFILSSKKLLLSDSGFYLCAWSSGEDQPQHFGDGTRLSIL.

The chain uses TRBV7-9 and TRBJ2-7, with D perhaps TRBD1 (5 bases). Germline CDR1 is SEHNR and CDR2 is FQNEAQ (reference sequence). This CDR3 comprises 13 residues. V was shortened by 1 base and J by 6 bases, with 10 bases between the two germline ends. CDR3 in DNA: TGTGCCAGCAGCTTAGGGACAATCTCCGAGCAGTACTTC. Its translation: CASSLGTISEQYF.

The genes are TRBV27 and TRBJ1-5; TRBD1 matches at 9 bases. This CDR3 spans 16 amino acids. CDR1 MNHEY and CDR2 SMNVEV come from the germline V gene (reference sequence). V trimming: 4 bases; J trimming: 5 bases; junction bases outside the gene matches: 9. The DNA for the CDR3 is TGTGCCAGCAGTTATGGGGGACAGGGAATTTATCAGCCCCAGCATTTT. The encoded protein is CASSYGGQGIYQPQHF.

The rearrangement links TRBV5-5 to TRBJ2-5; D is ambiguous. In germline, CDR1 is SGHKS, CDR2 YYEKEE (reference sequence). The CDR3 length is 11 residues. V was pared by 6 bases and J by 4 bases, with 7 bases between. Here the CDR3 reads CASTLGETQYF. In DNA form, the CDR3 reads TGTGCCAGCACCCTGGGAGAGACCCAGTACTTC.

The chain uses TRBV6-4 and TRBJ2-1; the match to TRBD1 covers 7 bases. The length of the CDR3 is 14 residues. Per germline, CDR1 MRHNA and CDR2 SNTAGT. V dropped 6 bases and J dropped 9; count of bases not matched to a gene: 11. CDR3 protein: CASSRDSGSPEQFF. In DNA, the CDR3 is TGTGCCAGCAGCCGGGACAGTGGGAGCCCTGAGCAGTTCTTC.

This rearrangement joins TRBV9 to TRBJ2-7; the D is unclear. CDR1 is SGDLS, CDR2 YYNGEE, per germline. The CDR3 is 16 residues long. Between the trimmed V and J ends, which lost 4 bases and 2 bases, there was a span of 19 bases. The CDR3 loop is CASSQSPGTVTYEQYF. CDR3 in DNA: TGTGCCAGCAGCCAAAGCCCGGGCACAGTCACCTACGAGCAGTACTTC. Full variable domain (rest looked up from reference TRBV9 and TRBJ2-7): DSGVTQTPKHLITATGQRVTLRCSPRSGDLSVYWYQQSLDQGLQFLIQYYNGEERAKGNILERFSAQQFPDLHSELNLSSLELGDSALYFCASSQSPGTVTYEQYFGPGTRLTVT.

This clone has a handful of counts. The same CDR3 arises from other DNA sequences in this sample as well. The chain has TRBV9 and TRBJ2-7; D remains unclear. The length of the CDR3 is 15 residues. With 0 bases removed from V and 0 bases from J, the gap between germline ends came to 10 bases. The germline gives CDR1 SGDLS, CDR2 YYNGEE. The CDR3 bases are TGTGCCAGCAGCGTAGAGGGCGGAAGCTCCTACGAGCAGTACTTC. This translates into CASSVEGGSSYEQYF.

This rearrangement joins TRBV28 to TRBJ2-1; TRBD1 agrees at 7 bases. The CDR3 loop spans 13 amino acids. V trimming: 6 bases; J trimming: 6 bases; junction bases outside the gene matches: 5. Germline CDR1 is MDHEN and CDR2 is SYDVKM. CDR3 nucleotide sequence: TGTGCCAGCAGAACAGACAGGGTCAATGAGCAGTTCTTC. This codes for CASRTDRVNEQFF.

CDR3 sequence reads: CASSLSPDYSGNTIYF. CDR3 coding DNA: TGTGCCAGCAGTTTGTCGCCGGACTACTCTGGAAACACCATATATTTT. This chain connects TRBV28 to TRBJ1-3, with no clear D. V lost 3 bases and J lost 0, with 12 bases in between. The CDR3 contains 16 residues. In germline, CDR1 is MDHEN, CDR2 SYDVKM.

J is TRBJ2-1 and V is TRBV11-3; no clear D. The CDR3 consists of 13 residues. Trimming took 4 bases from V and 9 from J, leaving 13 bases between them. The germline V gene has CDR1 SGHNT and CDR2 YENEEA. CDR3 residues: CASSSWRWPEQFF. The CDR3 nucleotides read TGTGCCAGCAGCTCTTGGCGGTGGCCTGAGCAGTTCTTC.

The chain recombines TRBV27 with TRBJ1-1; D remains unclear. The germline V gene encodes CDR1 MNHEY and CDR2 SMNVEV (reference sequence). There are 13 residues in the CDR3. V was cut by 2 bases and J by 1 base, with 5 bases left in between. The CDR3, as DNA: TGTGCCAGCAGTTTAGGGCGGAACACTGAAGCTTTCTTT. Translated: CASSLGRNTEAFF.

The chain combines TRBV5-4 with TRBJ2-5; D unresolved. The CDR3 is 14 amino acids. Per the germline V gene, CDR1 is SGHNT and CDR2 is YYREEE (reference sequence). V was trimmed by 0 bases and J by 5 bases, leaving 11 bases between them. The CDR3: CASSLGGREETQYF. Written as DNA, the CDR3 is TGTGCCAGCAGCTTGGGTGGTAGAGAGGAGACCCAGTACTTC.